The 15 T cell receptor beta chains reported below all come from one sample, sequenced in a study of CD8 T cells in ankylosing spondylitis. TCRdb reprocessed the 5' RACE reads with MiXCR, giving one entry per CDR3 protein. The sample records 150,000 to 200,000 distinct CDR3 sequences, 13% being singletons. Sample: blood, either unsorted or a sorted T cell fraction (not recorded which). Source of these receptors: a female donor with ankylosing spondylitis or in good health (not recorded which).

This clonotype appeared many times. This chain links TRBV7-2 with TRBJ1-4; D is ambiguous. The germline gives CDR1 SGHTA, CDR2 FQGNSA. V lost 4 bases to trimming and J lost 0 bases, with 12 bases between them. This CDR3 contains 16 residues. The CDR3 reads CASSYFPGATNEKLFF. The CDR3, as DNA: TGTGCCAGCAGCTATTTTCCCGGTGCAACTAATGAAAAACTGTTTTTT.

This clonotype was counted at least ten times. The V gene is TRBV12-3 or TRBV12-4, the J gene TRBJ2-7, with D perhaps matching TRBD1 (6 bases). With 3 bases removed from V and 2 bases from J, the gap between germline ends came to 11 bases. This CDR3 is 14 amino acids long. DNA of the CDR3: TGTGCCAGCAGTTTGGGGCAGGGGCCCTACGAGCAGTACTTC. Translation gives CASSLGQGPYEQYF.

The CDR3 loop reads CASSATGSGGYEQYF. The CDR3 DNA sequence: TGTGCCAGCAGCGCAACAGGGTCGGGAGGCTACGAGCAGTACTTC. The gene calls are TRBV7-2 and TRBJ2-7; D perhaps matches TRBD2 (7 bases). The CDR3 runs 15 residues. The V gene's germline CDR1 is SGHTA and CDR2 FQGNSA. The V end was cut by 5 bases, the J end by 3 bases, with 17 bases between.

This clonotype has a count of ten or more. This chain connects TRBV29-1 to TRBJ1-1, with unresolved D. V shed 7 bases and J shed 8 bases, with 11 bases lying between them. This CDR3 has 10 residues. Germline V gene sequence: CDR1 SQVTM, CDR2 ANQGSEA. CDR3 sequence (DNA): TGCAGCGATCCGGGCCAGGAAGCTTTCTTT. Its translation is CSDPGQEAFF.

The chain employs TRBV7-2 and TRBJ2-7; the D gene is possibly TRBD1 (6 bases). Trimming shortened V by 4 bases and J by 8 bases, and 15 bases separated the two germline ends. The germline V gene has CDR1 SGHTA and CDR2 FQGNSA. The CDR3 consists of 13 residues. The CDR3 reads CASSSSGQGQQYF. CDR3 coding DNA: TGTGCCAGCAGCTCAAGCGGCCAGGGGCAGCAGTACTTC.

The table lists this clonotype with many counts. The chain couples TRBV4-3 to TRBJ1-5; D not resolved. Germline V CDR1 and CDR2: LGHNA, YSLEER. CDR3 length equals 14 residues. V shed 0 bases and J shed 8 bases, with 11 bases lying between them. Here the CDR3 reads CASSQEPASEPQHF. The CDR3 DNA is TGCGCCAGCAGCCAAGAACCGGCCTCAGAGCCCCAGCATTTT.

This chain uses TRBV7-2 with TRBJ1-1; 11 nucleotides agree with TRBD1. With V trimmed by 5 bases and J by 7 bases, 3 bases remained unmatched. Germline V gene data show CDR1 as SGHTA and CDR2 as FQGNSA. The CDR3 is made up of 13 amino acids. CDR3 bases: TGTGCCAGCAGCATGGACAGGGGGCGTGAAGCTTTCTTT. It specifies CASSMDRGREAFF.

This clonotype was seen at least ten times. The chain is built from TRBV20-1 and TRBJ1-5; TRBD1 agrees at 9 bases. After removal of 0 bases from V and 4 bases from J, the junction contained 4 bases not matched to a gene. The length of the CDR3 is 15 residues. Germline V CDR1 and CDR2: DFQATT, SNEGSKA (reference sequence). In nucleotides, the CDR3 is TGCAGTGCTAGAGATCAACAGGGGGCAAATCAGCCCCAGCATTTT. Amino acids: CSARDQQGANQPQHF.

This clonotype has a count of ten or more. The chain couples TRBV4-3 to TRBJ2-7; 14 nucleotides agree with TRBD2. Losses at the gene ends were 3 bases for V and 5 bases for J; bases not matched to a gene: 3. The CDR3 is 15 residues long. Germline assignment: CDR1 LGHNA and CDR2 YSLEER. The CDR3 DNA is TGCGCCAGCAGCCAGACTAGCGGGAGGGCCCACGAGCAGTACTTC. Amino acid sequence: CASSQTSGRAHEQYF.

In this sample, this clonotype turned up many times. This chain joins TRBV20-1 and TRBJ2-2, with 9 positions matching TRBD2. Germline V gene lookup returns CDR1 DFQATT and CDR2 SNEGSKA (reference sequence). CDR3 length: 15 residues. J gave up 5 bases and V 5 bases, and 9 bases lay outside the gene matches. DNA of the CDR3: TGCAGTGCTCCCGATACTAGCGGGTTAACCGGGGAGCTGTTTTTT. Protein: CSAPDTSGLTGELFF.

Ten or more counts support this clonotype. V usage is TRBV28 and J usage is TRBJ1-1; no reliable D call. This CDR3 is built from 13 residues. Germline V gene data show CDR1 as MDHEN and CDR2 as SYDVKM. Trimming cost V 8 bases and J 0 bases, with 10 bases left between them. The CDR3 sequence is CASCPSVNTEAFF. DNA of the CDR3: TGTGCCAGCTGTCCTAGCGTGAACACTGAAGCTTTCTTT. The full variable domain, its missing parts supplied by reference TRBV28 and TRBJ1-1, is DVKVTQSSRYLVKRTGEKVFLECVQDMDHENMFWYRQDPGLGLRLIYFSYDVKMKEKGDIPEGYSVSREKKERFSLILESASTNQTSMYLCASCPSVNTEAFFGQGTRLTVV.

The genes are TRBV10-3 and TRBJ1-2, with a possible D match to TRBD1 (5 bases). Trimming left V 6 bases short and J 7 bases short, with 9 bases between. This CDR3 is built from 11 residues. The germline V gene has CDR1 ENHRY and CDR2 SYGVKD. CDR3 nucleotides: TGTGCCATCAGCGGGGGGGGTGGCTACACCTTC. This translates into CAISGGGGYTF.

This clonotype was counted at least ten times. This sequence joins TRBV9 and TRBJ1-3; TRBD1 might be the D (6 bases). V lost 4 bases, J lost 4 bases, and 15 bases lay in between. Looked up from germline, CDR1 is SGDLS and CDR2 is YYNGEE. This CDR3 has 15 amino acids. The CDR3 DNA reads TGTGCCAGCAGCCCTAGCTGGGGGCAAGGAAACACCATATATTTT. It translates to CASSPSWGQGNTIYF. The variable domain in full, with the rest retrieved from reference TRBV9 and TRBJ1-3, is DSGVTQTPKHLITATGQRVTLRCSPRSGDLSVYWYQQSLDQGLQFLIQYYNGEERAKGNILERFSAQQFPDLHSELNLSSLELGDSALYFCASSPSWGQGNTIYFGEGSWLTVV.

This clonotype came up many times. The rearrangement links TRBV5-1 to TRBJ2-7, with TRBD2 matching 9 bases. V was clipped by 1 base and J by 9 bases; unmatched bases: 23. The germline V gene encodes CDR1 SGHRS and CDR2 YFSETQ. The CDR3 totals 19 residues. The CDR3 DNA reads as TGCGCCAGCAGCTTGTACGCCGGTGCGGCCGGGACTAGCTTTTCTGTGCAGTACTTC. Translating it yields CASSLYAGAAGTSFSVQYF.

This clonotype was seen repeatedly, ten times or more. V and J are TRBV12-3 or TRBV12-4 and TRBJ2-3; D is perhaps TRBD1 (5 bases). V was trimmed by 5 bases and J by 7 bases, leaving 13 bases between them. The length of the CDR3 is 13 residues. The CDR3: CASSVFHRNTQYF. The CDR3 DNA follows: TGTGCCAGCAGTGTCTTTCACAGGAATACGCAGTATTTT.